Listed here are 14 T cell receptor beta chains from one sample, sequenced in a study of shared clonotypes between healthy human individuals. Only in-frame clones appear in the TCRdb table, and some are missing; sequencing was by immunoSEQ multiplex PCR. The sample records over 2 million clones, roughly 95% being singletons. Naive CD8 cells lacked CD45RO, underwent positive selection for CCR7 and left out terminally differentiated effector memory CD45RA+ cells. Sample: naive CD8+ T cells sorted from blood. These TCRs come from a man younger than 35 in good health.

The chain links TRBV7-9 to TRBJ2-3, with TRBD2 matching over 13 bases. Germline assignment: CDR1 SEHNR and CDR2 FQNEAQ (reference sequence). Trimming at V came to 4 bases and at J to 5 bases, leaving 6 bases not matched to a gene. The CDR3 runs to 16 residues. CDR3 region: CASSSGLAGAVDTQYF. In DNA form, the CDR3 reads TGTGCCAGCAGCTCCGGACTAGCGGGAGCAGTAGATACGCAGTATTTT.

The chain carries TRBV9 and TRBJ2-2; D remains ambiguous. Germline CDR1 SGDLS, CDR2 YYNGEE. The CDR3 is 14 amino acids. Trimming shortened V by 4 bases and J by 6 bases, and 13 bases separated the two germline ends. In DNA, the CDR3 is TGTGCCAGCAGCCCCTGGAGCGAGGCCGGGGAGCTGTTTTTT. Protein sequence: CASSPWSEAGELFF.

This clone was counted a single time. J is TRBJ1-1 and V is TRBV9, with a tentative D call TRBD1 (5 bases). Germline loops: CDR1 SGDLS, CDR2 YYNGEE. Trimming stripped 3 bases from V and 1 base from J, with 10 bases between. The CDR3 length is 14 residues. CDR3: CASSAQGENTEAFF. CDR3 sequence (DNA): TGTGCCAGCAGCGCCCAGGGCGAGAACACTGAAGCTTTCTTT.

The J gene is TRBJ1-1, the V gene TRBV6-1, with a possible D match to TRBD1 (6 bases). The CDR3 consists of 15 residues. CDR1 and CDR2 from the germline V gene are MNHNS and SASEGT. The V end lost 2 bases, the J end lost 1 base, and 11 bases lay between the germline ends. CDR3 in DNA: TGTGCCAGCAGTGAACATCAGGGGACGAACACTGAAGCTTTCTTT. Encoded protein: CASSEHQGTNTEAFF.

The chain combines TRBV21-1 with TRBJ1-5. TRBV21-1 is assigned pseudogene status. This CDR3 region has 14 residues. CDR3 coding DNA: TGTGCCAGCAGCAAAGTATTGGAGGATCAGCCCCAGCATTTT. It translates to CASSKVLEDQPQHF.

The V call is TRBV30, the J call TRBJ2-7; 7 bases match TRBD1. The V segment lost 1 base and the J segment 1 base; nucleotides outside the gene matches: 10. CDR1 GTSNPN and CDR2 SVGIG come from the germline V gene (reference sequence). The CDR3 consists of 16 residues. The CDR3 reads CAWSGPTGASSYEQYF. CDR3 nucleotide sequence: TGTGCCTGGAGTGGCCCCACAGGGGCCTCGTCCTACGAGCAGTACTTC.

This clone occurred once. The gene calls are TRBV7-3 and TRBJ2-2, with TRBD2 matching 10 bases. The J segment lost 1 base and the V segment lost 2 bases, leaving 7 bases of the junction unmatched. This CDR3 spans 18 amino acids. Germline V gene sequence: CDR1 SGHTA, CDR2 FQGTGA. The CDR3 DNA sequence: TGTGCCAGCAGCTTACAGCTAGCGGGGGCCCTGAACACCGGGGAGCTGTTTTTT. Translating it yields CASSLQLAGALNTGELFF.

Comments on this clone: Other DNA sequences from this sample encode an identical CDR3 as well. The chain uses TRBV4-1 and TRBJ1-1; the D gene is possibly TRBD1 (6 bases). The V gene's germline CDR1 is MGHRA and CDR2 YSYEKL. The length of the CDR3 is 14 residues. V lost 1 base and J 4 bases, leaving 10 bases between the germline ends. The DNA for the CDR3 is TGCGCCAGCAGCCAAGCTTTAGGGGGCACTGAAGCTTTCTTT. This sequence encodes CASSQALGGTEAFF.

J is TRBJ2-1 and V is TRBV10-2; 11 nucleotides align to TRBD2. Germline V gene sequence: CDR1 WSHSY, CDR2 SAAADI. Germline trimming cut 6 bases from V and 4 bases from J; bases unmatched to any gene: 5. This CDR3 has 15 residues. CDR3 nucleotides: TGCGCCAGCAGAGAAGCTAGCGGGGGGTACAATGAGCAGTTCTTC. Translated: CASREASGGYNEQFF.

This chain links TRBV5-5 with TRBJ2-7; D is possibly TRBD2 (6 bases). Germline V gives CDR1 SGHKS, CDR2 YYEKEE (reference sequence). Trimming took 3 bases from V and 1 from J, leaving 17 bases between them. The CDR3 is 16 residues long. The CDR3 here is CASSSDTGTESYEQYF. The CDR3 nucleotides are TGTGCCAGCAGCTCCGATACCGGGACTGAGTCCTACGAGCAGTACTTC. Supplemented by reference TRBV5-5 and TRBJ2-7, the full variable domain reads DAGVTQSPTHLIKTRGQQVTLRCSPISGHKSVSWYQQVLGQGPQFIFQYYEKEERGRGNFPDRFSARQFPNYSSELNVNALLLGDSALYLCASSSDTGTESYEQYFGPGTRLTVT.

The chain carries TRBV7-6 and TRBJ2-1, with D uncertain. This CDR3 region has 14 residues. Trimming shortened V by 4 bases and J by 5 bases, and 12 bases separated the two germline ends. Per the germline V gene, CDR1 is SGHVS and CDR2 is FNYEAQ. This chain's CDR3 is CASSSLVTDNEQFF. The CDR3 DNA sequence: TGTGCCAGCAGCTCCCTCGTGACTGACAATGAGCAGTTCTTC.

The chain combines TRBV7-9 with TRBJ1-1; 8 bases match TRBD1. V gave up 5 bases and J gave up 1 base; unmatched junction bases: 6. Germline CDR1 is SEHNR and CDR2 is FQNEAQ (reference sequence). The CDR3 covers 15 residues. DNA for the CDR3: TGTGCCAGCAGCGGCAGGGGGCGGCAGAACACTGAAGCTTTCTTT. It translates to CASSGRGRQNTEAFF.

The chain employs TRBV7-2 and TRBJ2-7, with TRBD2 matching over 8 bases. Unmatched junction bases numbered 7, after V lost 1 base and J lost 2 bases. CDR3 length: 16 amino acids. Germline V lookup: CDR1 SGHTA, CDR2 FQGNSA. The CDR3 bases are TGTGCCAGCAGCTTAGACGCGGCGGGAGGCGCCTACGAGCAGTACTTC. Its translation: CASSLDAAGGAYEQYF.

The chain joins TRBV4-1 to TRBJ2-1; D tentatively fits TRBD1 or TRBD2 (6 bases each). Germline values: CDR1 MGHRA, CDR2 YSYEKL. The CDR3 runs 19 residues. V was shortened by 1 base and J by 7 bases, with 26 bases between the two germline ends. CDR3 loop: CASSQVRTVGLFSGNEQFF. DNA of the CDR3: TGCGCCAGCAGCCAAGTTAGGACAGTTGGACTATTCTCGGGGAATGAGCAGTTCTTC.